The T cell receptor (beta chain) described here comes from a study of shared clonotypes between healthy human individuals. Assay used: immunoSEQ multiplex PCR; TCRdb lists only in-frame clones, some missing. The sample comprises about 1 million clones, about 77% of which are singletons, and approximately 1.5% rests with the top ten. The CDR3 is 15 amino acids. Germline V gene lookup returns CDR1 GTSNPN and CDR2 SVGIG (reference sequence). Concerning this clone itself: This may come from a read error, since a much larger clone is one base off. This CDR3 is also generated by other DNA sequences in the sample.

The gene calls are TRBV30 and TRBJ2-7, with 7 bases that match TRBD2. Material for sequencing was memory CD4+ T cells sorted from blood. Subset here: CD45RA-negative fraction. The TCR originated in a man aged 18 to 35 in good health. Written as DNA, the CDR3 is TGCGCCTGGAGTGTACCGGGGGGAGCCACCTACGAGCAGTACTTC. It codes for CAWSVPGGATYEQYF.